This T cell receptor beta chain came from a study of identical twins. TCRdb processed the 5' RACE reads anew with MiXCR; each CDR3 protein has one entry. The sample shows fewer than 450,000 distinct CDR3 sequences, about 9% of them seen only once. V dropped 5 bases and J dropped 4; count of bases not matched to a gene: 19. Germline lookup yields CDR1 SGHVS and CDR2 FQNEAQ. CDR3 length: 18 amino acids. The chain joins TRBV7-8 to TRBJ2-5, with 7 bases fitting TRBD1. Sample: naive T cells sorted from blood. The receptor comes from a woman aged 45-65 years in good health. CDR3 DNA: TGTGCCAGCAGCCCTTTTAAGACAGGGAAAACAACTCGAGAGACCCAGTACTTC. This translates into CASSPFKTGKTTRETQYF.